The 10 T cell receptor beta chains listed next were all sequenced from one sample in a study of neurological immune-mediated disorders. TCRdb passed the 5' RACE reads through MiXCR, listing each CDR3 protein once. The sample includes roughly 62,000 distinct CDR3 sequences, under 5% of them seen just once. Sequencing was performed on PBMCs. The receptor source for this set is a woman aged 45 to 65 with multiple sclerosis.

V is TRBV7-2 and J is TRBJ1-2; D is unresolved. Trimming removed 5 bases from V and 3 bases from J, with 16 bases in between. Looked up from germline, CDR1 is SGHTA and CDR2 is FQGNSA. The CDR3 covers 15 residues. CDR3 nucleotide sequence: TGTGCCAGCAGCCCCCCCTCCTCGGCTTACTATGGCTACACCTTC. It codes for CASSPPSSAYYGYTF.

This clonotype was counted ten times or more. The rearrangement uses TRBV7-2 and TRBJ1-4, with TRBD1 matching over 9 bases. The V segment lost 1 base and the J segment 8 bases; nucleotides outside the gene matches: 2. Looked up from germline, CDR1 is SGHTA and CDR2 is FQGNSA. The CDR3 length is 14 residues. The DNA for the CDR3 is TGTGCCAGCAGCTTAGTTGGGACAGGGGAAAAACTGTTTTTT. This codes for CASSLVGTGEKLFF.

At least ten counts were recorded for this clonotype. The chain uses TRBV20-1 and TRBJ2-3; 9 bases match TRBD2. The CDR3 has 17 residues. The V and J ends lost 0 bases and 4 bases, in that order; junction bases with no gene match: 11. In germline, CDR1 is DFQATT, CDR2 SNEGSKA (reference sequence). This CDR3 reads CSARDSHLAGQADTQYF. Here the CDR3 DNA reads TGCAGTGCTAGAGATTCACATCTAGCGGGGCAGGCAGATACGCAGTATTTT.

Many counts were recorded for this clonotype. The chain is built from TRBV5-5 and TRBJ2-7, with D possibly matching TRBD2 (7 bases). The germline V and J ends were trimmed by 0 bases and 2 bases, with 12 bases remaining between them. The germline CDR1 and CDR2 sequences are SGHKS and YYEKEE (reference sequence). This CDR3 region has 15 residues. DNA of the CDR3: TGTGCCAGCAGCTTGGGGGCGGGGGCTCCCTACGAGCAGTACTTC. This gives the protein CASSLGAGAPYEQYF.

This clonotype was counted at least ten times. This chain joins TRBV6-2 or TRBV6-3 and TRBJ1-2, with 8 bases identical to TRBD1. The CDR3 loop spans 16 amino acids. Germline trimming cut 8 bases from V and 5 bases from J; bases unmatched to any gene: 16. Germline CDR1 MNHEY, CDR2 SVGEGT. CDR3 sequence reads: CASAPRLRTGFYGYTF. As DNA, the CDR3 is TGTGCCAGCGCGCCGAGACTAAGGACAGGGTTTTATGGCTACACCTTC.

Only a few counts were recorded for this clonotype. A junction end diverges from the germline sequence, so it may reflect a read error. The chain carries TRBV6-2 or TRBV6-3 and TRBJ1-5; 7 nucleotides line up with TRBD1. The CDR3 totals 16 residues. The germline V gene encodes CDR1 MNHEY and CDR2 SVGEGT. CDR3 nucleotide sequence: TGTGCCAGCAGTCTTCGAGGGGGCTCTGGGGATCAGCCCCAGAATTTT. Translating gives CASSLRGGSGDQPQNF.

Of note for this clonotype: A read error is likely, as this CDR3 ends without the conserved phenylalanine or tryptophan. This chain links TRBV6-1 with TRBJ1-2; D gene uncertain. Trimming removed 8 bases from V and 4 bases from J, with 14 bases in between. The germline V gene has CDR1 MNHNS and CDR2 SASEGT. CDR3 length: 13 amino acids. The CDR3 region is CASEPSGSYGYTN. CDR3 in DNA: TGTGCCAGCGAACCCTCTGGGTCCTATGGCTACACCAAC.

This clonotype has a count of ten or more. V is TRBV14 and J is TRBJ2-1; TRBD2 agrees at 16 bases. Trimming took 5 bases from V and 4 from J; bases not matched to a gene: 8. The CDR3 totals 18 residues. CDR1 is SGHDN and CDR2 is FVKESK in the germline V gene. As DNA, the CDR3 is TGTGCCAGCAGCTTGGGACTAGCGGGGGGGCGTCTATACAATGAGCAGTTCTTC. This encodes CASSLGLAGGRLYNEQFF.

Ten or more counts support this clonotype. V and J are TRBV5-1 and TRBJ2-7; TRBD2 matches 9 bases. The CDR3 has 15 amino acids. Germline assignment: CDR1 SGHRS and CDR2 YFSETQ. V lost 1 base to trimming and J lost 4 bases; unmatched junction nucleotides: 6. CDR3 sequence: CASSLSLAGNYEQYF. The CDR3 DNA sequence: TGCGCCAGCAGCTTGAGCCTAGCGGGAAATTACGAGCAGTACTTC.

This clonotype was seen many times. In DNA, the CDR3 is TGTGCCAGCAGCCAAGTAATGGGGCAGCCCCAGCATTTT. It codes for CASSQVMGQPQHF. This chain connects TRBV14 to TRBJ1-5, with D unresolved. CDR3 length: 13 residues. V dropped 1 base and J dropped 7 bases, with 8 bases sitting between them. Germline V lookup: CDR1 SGHDN, CDR2 FVKESK.